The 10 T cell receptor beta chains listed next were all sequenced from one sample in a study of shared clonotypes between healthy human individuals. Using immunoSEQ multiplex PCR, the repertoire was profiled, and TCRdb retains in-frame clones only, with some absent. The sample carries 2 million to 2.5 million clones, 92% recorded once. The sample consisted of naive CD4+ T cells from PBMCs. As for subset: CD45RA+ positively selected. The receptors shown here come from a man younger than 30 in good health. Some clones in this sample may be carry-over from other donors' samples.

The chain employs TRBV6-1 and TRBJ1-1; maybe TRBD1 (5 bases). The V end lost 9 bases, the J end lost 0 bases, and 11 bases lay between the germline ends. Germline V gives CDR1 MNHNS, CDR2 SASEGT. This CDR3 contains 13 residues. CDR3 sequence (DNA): TGTGCCAGTTGGGGACGGTTGAACACTGAAGCTTTCTTT. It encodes CASWGRLNTEAFF.

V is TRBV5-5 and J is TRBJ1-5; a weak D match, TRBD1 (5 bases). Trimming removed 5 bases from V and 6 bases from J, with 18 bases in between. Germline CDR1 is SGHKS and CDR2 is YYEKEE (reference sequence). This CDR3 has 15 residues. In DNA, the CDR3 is TGTGCCAGCAGTCTCCGGCCCTTTGGGACTCAGCCCCAGCATTTT. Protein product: CASSLRPFGTQPQHF.

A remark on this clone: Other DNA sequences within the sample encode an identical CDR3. This CDR3 reads CSVVPGGETQYF. The CDR3, as DNA: TGCAGCGTTGTACCCGGTGGGGAGACCCAGTACTTC. This sequence joins TRBV29-1 and TRBJ2-5; D is ambiguous. The CDR3 totals 12 residues. Germline V lookup: CDR1 SQVTM, CDR2 ANQGSEA. Trimming pared 4 bases from V and 5 bases from J, leaving 11 bases between.

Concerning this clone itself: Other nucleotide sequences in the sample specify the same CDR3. Written as DNA, the CDR3 is TGTGCCAGCAGCTTACGGGGCACTGAAGCTTTCTTT. Translated, it gives CASSLRGTEAFF. The V and J genes are TRBV7-8 and TRBJ1-1; no definite D call. Trimming left V 2 bases short and J 4 bases short, with 5 bases between. Germline loops: CDR1 SGHVS, CDR2 FQNEAQ. The CDR3 is 12 residues long.

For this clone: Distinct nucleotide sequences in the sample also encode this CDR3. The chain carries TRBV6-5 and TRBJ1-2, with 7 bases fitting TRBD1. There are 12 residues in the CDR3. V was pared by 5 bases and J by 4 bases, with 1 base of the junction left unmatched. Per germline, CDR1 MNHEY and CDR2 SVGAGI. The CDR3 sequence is CASSRQGYGYTF. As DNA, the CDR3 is TGTGCCAGCAGTCGACAGGGCTATGGCTACACCTTC.

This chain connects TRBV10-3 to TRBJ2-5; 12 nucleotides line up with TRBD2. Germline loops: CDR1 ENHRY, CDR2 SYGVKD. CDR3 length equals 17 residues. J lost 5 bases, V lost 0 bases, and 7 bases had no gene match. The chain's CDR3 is CAISESMTSGSGETQYF. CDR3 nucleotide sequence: TGTGCCATCAGTGAGTCTATGACTAGCGGGAGTGGCGAGACCCAGTACTTC.

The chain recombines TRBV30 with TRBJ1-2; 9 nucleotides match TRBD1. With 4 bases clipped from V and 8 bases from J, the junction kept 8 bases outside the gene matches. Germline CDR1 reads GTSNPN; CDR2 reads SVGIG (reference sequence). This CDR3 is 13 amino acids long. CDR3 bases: TGTGCCTGGAACCGACAGGGGGGATGGGGCTACACCTTC. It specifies CAWNRQGGWGYTF.

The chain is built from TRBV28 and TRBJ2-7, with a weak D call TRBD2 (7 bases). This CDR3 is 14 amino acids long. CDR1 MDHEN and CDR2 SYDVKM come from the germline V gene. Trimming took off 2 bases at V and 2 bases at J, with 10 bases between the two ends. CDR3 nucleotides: TGTGCCAGCAGTTTAAGGGGGAGGGCCTACGAGCAGTACTTC. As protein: CASSLRGRAYEQYF. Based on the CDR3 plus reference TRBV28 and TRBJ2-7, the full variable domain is DVKVTQSSRYLVKRTGEKVFLECVQDMDHENMFWYRQDPGLGLRLIYFSYDVKMKEKGDIPEGYSVSREKKERFSLILESASTNQTSMYLCASSLRGRAYEQYFGPGTRLTVT.

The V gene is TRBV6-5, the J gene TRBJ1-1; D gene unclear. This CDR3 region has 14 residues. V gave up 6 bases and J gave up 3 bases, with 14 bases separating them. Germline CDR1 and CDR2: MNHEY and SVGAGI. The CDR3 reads CASSPYRVDTEAFF. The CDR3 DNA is TGTGCCAGCAGCCCCTACCGGGTGGACACTGAAGCTTTCTTT.

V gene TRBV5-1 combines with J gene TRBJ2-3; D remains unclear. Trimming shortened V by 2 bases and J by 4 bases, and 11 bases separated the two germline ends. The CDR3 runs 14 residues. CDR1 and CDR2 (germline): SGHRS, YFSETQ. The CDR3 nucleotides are TGCGCCAGCAGCTTCCAGGCTGGATCAGATACGCAGTATTTT. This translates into CASSFQAGSDTQYF.